A single T cell receptor (beta chain) is shown here with its context. Which antigen it targets is not known. The input lacks base qualities; no much larger clone sits a single base away. The cohort was made up of under 800 healthy bone marrow donors. At the time of sampling, all cohort members were nominally healthy, though unrecorded immune exposures were likely present. The donor tested CMV seropositive, placing the donor among the 250 to 300 seropositive members of the cohort. A peripheral blood sample was collected from each donor, and TCR beta sequencing was performed on peripheral blood mononuclear cells. The Qiagen DNeasy Blood Extraction Kit was used to extract genomic DNA from the blood cell samples. CDR1 and CDR2 (MGHDK, SYGVNS) derive from the germline V gene. CDR3 length: 15 amino acids, cysteine to phenylalanine. The read is trimmed to its CDR3 DNA, 45 bases read in frame from base 1. Germline trimming amounts to 1 base on V and 6 bases on J, with 5 as the count of junction bases outside the gene matches.

This entry is derived from a study of cytomegalovirus exposure and HLA in healthy donors (dated by TCRdb to about 2017). Study-level background: An earlier analysis of 587 of the donors reported about 260 Gb of sequence data and around 100 million unique TCR beta sequences obtained from about 200 million T cells. Donor age, sex, ethnicity and CMV serostatus were compiled together with the repertoire data. The study combined high-throughput TCR immunosequencing, statistical association of individual TCRs with disease status, and machine learning to predict cytomegalovirus infection status. Every repertoire in the discovery cohort had been generated on one and the same sequencing platform. Typing coverage varied by locus: roughly 620-640 donors for A, B, C, DRB1 and DQB1; approximately 500 for DQA1; 606 for DPA1; approximately 450 for DPB1. The study aimed to test whether signatures of past pathogen exposure could be identified by cataloging public T cell receptors. A later analysis re-analyzed previously published TCR beta repertoires from 666 donors and added high-resolution HLA genotyping to study TCR occurrence patterns. To decide whether each TCR beta V gene segment behaved as functional or pseudogenic, an earlier analysis of some 600 of the donors relied on high-throughput TCR beta sequencing. In addition to the first cohort of around 670 subjects, a separate validation cohort of around 110 different subjects was used. An early release covering roughly 640 HLA-typed donors comprised approximately 300 gigabases of sequencing data and some 79 million unique TCR sequences. Among over 350 genotyped donors of the cohort, an average of roughly 240,000 unique TCR beta nucleotide sequences were sequenced per donor, around 20% of them non-productive. Of the 300 to 450 genotyped donors, 65% to 90% fell in the genetic ancestry cluster associated with self-reported Caucasian donors. Rather than drawing on any new phenotypic data, the later analysis identified candidate immune exposures from TCR beta sequences and the way those sequences occurred across donors. Class I and class II HLA loci were covered by the typing at four-digit resolution. Genome-wide SNP genotypes for about 55% of the 666 donors were used in a later genetic analysis, which treated that subset as a discovery cohort. The T cell repertoires of several hundred subjects were profiled by immunosequencing and related to cytomegalovirus serostatus. Because of strong linkage in the cohort, roughly 5 DR-DQ haplotypes were treated as single units for association and clustering.

To prepare the library, the immunoSEQ multiplex PCR assay was applied. A mixture of 60 forward primers for TCR Vbeta segments and 13 reverse primers for TCR Jbeta segments was used in the multiplex PCR. Amplification of the CDR3 region of rearranged TCR beta genes was performed with a multiplex PCR assay on genomic DNA. On the Illumina HiSeq System, the amplified TCR beta libraries were sequenced as 87-base-pair reads. The study's own analysis went as follows. A later analysis tallied roughly 76 million unique TCR beta chains across the 666 repertoires, and around 12 million of those chains were shared by two or more donors. To remove PCR and sequencing errors, raw reads were error-corrected and collapsed into unique sequences using a nearest-neighbor algorithm that merged closely related sequences. CDR3 sequences were aligned to IMGT reference sequences to assign V, D and J gene segments. Each retained sequence needed at least a six-nucleotide match to both a V gene segment and a J gene segment. A rearrangement counted as productive if the CDR3 had no stop codons and remained in frame with V and J, and every other rearrangement counted as non-productive. Following IMGT convention, CDR3 was defined as the stretch from the second conserved V-encoded cysteine up to the conserved J-encoded phenylalanine. In an earlier analysis of around 570 of the donors, sequences lacking an unambiguous match to a single V gene segment were excluded. In an earlier analysis of several hundred of the donors, V segments were called functional above 56.7% productive rearrangements and were called segregating when the between-donor standard deviation exceeded 5%. A statistical classification framework was developed to diagnose cytomegalovirus status using the catalog of TCR beta chain sequences. In a later analysis, TCR nucleotide sequences were compared against IMGT/GENE-DB human TR gene sequences so that V and J genes could be assigned. The TCRdist pipeline was used in a later analysis to assign CDR3 sequences and most-parsimonious VDJ recombination scenarios. In a later analysis, each TCR beta chain was defined by its CDR3 amino acid sequence together with its V-gene family, and reads without a unique V-gene family were excluded. To address suspected cross-contamination and a sequencing artifact, a later analysis removed 592 highly shared, low-generation-probability nucleotide sequences. For each public chain, a later analysis derived a clonal expansion index from normalized ranks of inferred template counts within each repertoire. A later analysis computed generation probabilities with a VDJ recombination model fitted to out-of-frame rearrangements, and checked the results against IGoR. In a later analysis, TCR-TCR, TCR-HLA and TCR-CMV co-occurrence was scored with hypergeometric tests, and a repertoire-size bias correction was applied to TCR pairs. In a later analysis, false discovery rates were estimated by permuting HLA or CMV assignments 20 times. In a later analysis, co-occurring TCRs were grouped using DBSCAN, and TCRdist sequence similarity was added for clustering within HLA-allele-positive subsets. For co-occurrence clustering, repertoires with fewer than 30,000 or more than 120,000 public chains were excluded, along with roughly 5 repertoires with anomalous nucleotide sharing. Held by TCRdb, this immuneACCESS table contains in-frame sequences only and omits some clones. Under half of the omission traces to an unresolved V gene where checked; the cause of the rest is unknown. V, J and clone size reflect that table, while D and trimming were determined from the DNA. The sample table lists approximately 76,000 clones, roughly 73% of them with a count of one. The ten largest clones represent around 16% of the sample.

Paper-wide results and their limitations: Presence/absence analyses assumed roughly uniform sequencing depth across donors, an assumption that may not hold. A later genetic analysis reported fewer N-insertions in productive TCRs among donors in an Asian-associated ancestry cluster than the roughly 670-donor mean. In a later analysis, around 17,000 TCR beta sequences were associated with specific HLA alleles at a false discovery rate of 0.05. Assigning TCR associations to individual alleles was difficult when HLA alleles, especially DR and DQ, strongly co-occurred. A further reported finding was that TCR beta sequences accurately predicted the HLA-A and HLA-B alleles for most subjects in the first cohort. In a later analysis, HLA-associated TCR beta chains were found to be more clonally expanded and to have lower generation probabilities than equally common non-associated chains. In this cohort, only TCR beta chains were sequenced, and detectable features were limited by the absence of alpha or paired-chain data. While some public TCRs were present in many individuals, most TCR sequences turned up only very rarely across donors. According to the authors, the approach could potentially be generalized to other disease states and immunological phenotypes. In both the original and validation cohorts, the classifier was reported to diagnose cytomegalovirus status with high specificity and sensitivity. Because counts were too low, seventeen rarely observed V segments, including chromosome 9 orphons, were excluded from the earlier analysis of a few hundred of the donors. The sequencing pipeline was judged likely to have produced a cluster of highly shared sequence variants as a technical artifact. In an earlier analysis of approximately 590 of the donors, most TCR beta V segments appeared in productive rearrangements about 87% or about 30% of the time, broadly matching IMGT annotations. Linkage disequilibrium might explain the correlated functional status among segregating V segments, but an unknown experimental factor could not be excluded. A later analysis found that TCR association rates varied across HLA loci, with DRB1 alleles showing the most associated TCRs and HLA-C alleles the fewest. In a later analysis, most CMV-associated TCR beta chains were found to appear HLA-restricted, with HLA associations seemingly driven largely by CMV exposure. The 87-base-pair reads could not distinguish some IMGT-functional V segments, including TRBV6-2 and TRBV6-3, so those segments were excluded. Immune exposure information for the cohort was limited to CMV serostatus. Because some donors lacked HLA typing at each locus, the association tests relied only on the typed subset. A total of 150 to 200 TCR beta chains were listed by the study as associated with cytomegalovirus. A later genetic analysis associated a missense DCLRE1C variant with V-gene and J-gene trimming of TCR beta chains, and an independent cohort replicated the association. In vitro tests confirmed that a few of the cytomegalovirus-associated TCR beta chains recognize cytomegalovirus antigens. A later analysis reported that several top co-occurrence clusters appeared linked to parvovirus B19, influenza, CMV and Epstein-Barr virus.

The TCR sequence derives from a woman between 35 and 50 years old in good health and CMV-seropositive. Recombination linked TRBV25-1 to TRBJ2-2; 7 central bases correspond to TRBD1. Specimen: PBMCs. CDR3 sequence: CASSEFGTVAGELFF. The DNA reads as follows: TGTGCCAGCAGTGAATTCGGGACAGTCGCCGGGGAGCTGTTTTTT.